The 25 T cell receptor beta chains below were found in one sample sequenced in a study of blood T cell repertoires in COVID-19. Method: immunoSEQ multiplex PCR; TCRdb's copy keeps in-frame clones and lacks some. The sample yields nearly 110,000 clones, under 90% seen once. Sequenced material: peripheral blood. The receptors stem from a woman aged 55-69 years with acute or convalescent COVID-19.

CDR3 coding DNA: TGTGCCAGCTCACCAATGGGGAGCTCCTACGAGCAGTACTTC. This codes for CASSPMGSSYEQYF. V and J are TRBV18 and TRBJ2-7; a possible D gene is TRBD2 (5 bases). Germline values: CDR1 KGHSH, CDR2 LQKENI. The length of the CDR3 is 14 residues. Trimming took off 2 bases at V and 0 bases at J, with 8 bases between the two ends.

The chain joins TRBV6-5 to TRBJ2-1; 11 positions match TRBD1. The CDR3 has 15 amino acids. Trimming cost V 6 bases and J 4 bases; bases outside gene matches: 5. The germline CDR1 and CDR2 sequences are MNHEY and SVGAGI. CDR3 nucleotide sequence: TGTGCCAGCAGACCGGACAGGGGGCCTTACAATGAGCAGTTCTTC. Amino acid sequence: CASRPDRGPYNEQFF.

The chain has TRBV28 and TRBJ2-3, with TRBD2 matching over 10 bases. After removal of 5 bases from V and 2 bases from J, the junction contained 4 bases not matched to a gene. CDR3 length: 15 residues. Germline loops: CDR1 MDHEN, CDR2 SYDVKM. The CDR3 loop is CASSPGLADTDTQYF. The CDR3 DNA follows: TGTGCCAGCAGTCCCGGACTAGCGGACACAGATACGCAGTATTTT.

The chain carries TRBV6-5 and TRBJ1-2, with D perhaps matching TRBD1 (6 bases). Germline CDR1 MNHEY, CDR2 SVGAGI. Trimming stripped 5 bases from V and 4 bases from J, with 11 bases between. The CDR3 has 13 amino acids. The CDR3 spells CASSQHRVYGYTF. The DNA for the CDR3 is TGTGCCAGCAGTCAGCACAGGGTCTATGGCTACACCTTC.

This chain links TRBV4-2 with TRBJ1-2; 7 bases fit TRBD1. The V gene end was trimmed by 7 bases and the J gene end by 7 bases; junction bases not matched to a gene: 15. The CDR3 is made up of 15 amino acids. Germline CDR1 is LGHNA and CDR2 is YNFKEQ. The CDR3 DNA is TGTGCCAGCACACAGGGAGAAGACAGGGATGCTGGCTACACCTTC. Translation: CASTQGEDRDAGYTF.

The V call is TRBV28, the J call TRBJ2-1; 12 bases fit TRBD2. J gave up 8 bases and V 6 bases, and 14 bases lay outside the gene matches. Germline CDR1 is MDHEN and CDR2 is SYDVKM. This CDR3 is built from 17 residues. As DNA, the CDR3 is TGTGCCAGCAGGCGACGGACTAGCGGGACCCTCTCGTATGAGCAGTTCTTC. This encodes CASRRRTSGTLSYEQFF.

The V and J genes are TRBV6-1 and TRBJ2-5, with 11 nucleotides matching TRBD1. The CDR3 contains 15 residues. J was trimmed by 4 bases and V by 1 base; bases with no gene match: 2. Germline-derived CDR1 and CDR2 are MNHNS and SASEGT. The CDR3 bases are TGTGCCAGCAGTGAAGGGACAGGGGGCCCAGAGACCCAGTACTTC. Amino acid sequence: CASSEGTGGPETQYF.

The rearrangement uses TRBV5-1 and TRBJ1-1; a possible D gene is TRBD1 (6 bases). The CDR3 runs 16 residues. Germline loops: CDR1 SGHRS, CDR2 YFSETQ. The V gene lost 0 bases and the J gene lost 5 bases, with 17 bases spanning the gap. CDR3 in amino acids: CASSLADLTQGTEAFF. Here the CDR3 DNA reads TGCGCCAGCAGCTTGGCCGACTTGACCCAGGGGACTGAAGCTTTCTTT.

The chain joins TRBV6-5 to TRBJ1-1; D uncertain. CDR1 is MNHEY and CDR2 is SVGAGI in the germline V gene. This CDR3 has 14 amino acids. V lost 4 bases to trimming and J lost 3 bases, with 12 bases between them. This chain's CDR3 is CASSLLRGDTEAFF. CDR3 DNA sequence: TGTGCCAGCAGTTTACTAAGAGGTGACACTGAAGCTTTCTTT.

The CDR3, as DNA: TGCGCCAGCAGCTTTACTAGTGGGACAGTGAACACTGAAGCTTTCTTT. Encoded protein: CASSFTSGTVNTEAFF. The chain couples TRBV5-1 to TRBJ1-1; 7 bases line up with TRBD1. The CDR3 runs to 16 residues. CDR1 is SGHRS and CDR2 is YFSETQ in the germline V gene. With V trimmed by 2 bases and J by 0 bases, 7 bases remained unmatched.

The gene calls are TRBV5-1 and TRBJ1-1, with D possibly matching TRBD1 (6 bases). CDR1 and CDR2 from the germline V gene are SGHRS and YFSETQ. V dropped 4 bases and J dropped 1 base, with 11 bases sitting between them. The CDR3 consists of 14 residues. The CDR3 DNA follows: TGCGCCAGCAGCCCTCAAGGGGGGAACACTGAAGCTTTCTTT. This codes for CASSPQGGNTEAFF.

The J gene is TRBJ1-1, the V gene TRBV2; D might be TRBD1 (5 bases). The CDR3 is made up of 14 amino acids. Germline loops: CDR1 SNHLY, CDR2 FYNNEI. Trimming removed 3 bases from V and 4 bases from J, with 12 bases in between. CDR3 coding DNA: TGTGCCAGCAGTGAGGGACTGAGAGGCACTGAAGCTTTCTTT. This gives the protein CASSEGLRGTEAFF.

CDR3 loop: CASSTHPRTGRDTGELFF. The CDR3 nucleotides are TGTGCCAGCAGCACACATCCACGGACAGGGCGTGACACCGGGGAGCTGTTTTTT. V is TRBV7-3 and J is TRBJ2-2, with 8 nucleotides matching TRBD1. Unmatched junction bases numbered 14, after V lost 5 bases and J lost 3 bases. The germline V gene encodes CDR1 SGHTA and CDR2 FQGTGA. This CDR3 region has 18 residues.

J is TRBJ2-3 and V is TRBV2, with 7 bases lining up with TRBD1. CDR3 size: 14 residues. The J segment lost 4 bases and the V segment lost 5 bases, leaving 6 bases of the junction unmatched. Germline CDR1 reads SNHLY; CDR2 reads FYNNEI. The CDR3 bases are TGTGCCAGCAGTCCGACAGGGACCCCAGATACGCAGTATTTT. It codes for CASSPTGTPDTQYF.

This clone was recorded only once. The gene calls are TRBV12-3 or TRBV12-4 and TRBJ2-1; no reliable D call. This CDR3 contains 12 residues. The V gene lost 6 bases and the J gene lost 9 bases, with 12 bases spanning the gap. CDR3 sequence reads: CASRNSDREQFF. The CDR3 DNA reads TGTGCCAGCAGGAACTCTGATCGTGAGCAGTTCTTC.

The V gene is TRBV6-1, the J gene TRBJ2-1; no clear D. Germline loops: CDR1 MNHNS, CDR2 SASEGT. This CDR3 contains 14 residues. The V end lost 2 bases, the J end lost 4 bases, and 9 bases lay between the germline ends. This chain's CDR3 is CASSERQVYNEQFF. The CDR3 bases are TGTGCCAGCAGTGAAAGGCAGGTTTACAATGAGCAGTTCTTC.

V usage is TRBV2 and J usage is TRBJ2-2, with 11 bases identical to TRBD2. V lost 2 bases and J lost 4; bases outside the gene matches: 6. Germline loops: CDR1 SNHLY, CDR2 FYNNEI. The length of the CDR3 is 17 residues. In DNA, the CDR3 is TGTGCCAGCAGTGAAACTAGCGGGAGATTGGGCACCGGGGAGCTGTTTTTT. It codes for CASSETSGRLGTGELFF. The variable domain in full, with the rest retrieved from reference TRBV2 and TRBJ2-2, is EPEVTQTPSHQVTQMGQEVILRCVPISNHLYFYWYRQILGQKVEFLVSFYNNEISEKSEIFDDQFSVERPDGSNFTLKIRSTKLEDSAMYFCASSETSGRLGTGELFFGEGSRLTVL.

This clone was seen a single time. The rearrangement joins TRBV19 to TRBJ1-2; 8 nucleotides align to TRBD1. The CDR3 sequence is 17 residues long. V lost 7 bases to trimming and J lost 7 bases; unmatched junction nucleotides: 20. In germline, CDR1 is LNHDA, CDR2 SQIVND (reference sequence). CDR3 loop: CASNARENRDRTGGYTF. CDR3 nucleotide sequence: TGTGCCAGTAACGCTAGGGAGAACCGGGACAGGACAGGTGGCTACACCTTC. The full variable domain, its missing parts supplied by reference TRBV19 and TRBJ1-2, is DGGITQSPKYLFRKEGQNVTLSCEQNLNHDAMYWYRQDPGQGLRLIYYSQIVNDFQKGDIAEGYSVSREKKESFPLTVTSAQKNPTAFYLCASNARENRDRTGGYTFGSGTRLTVV.

This chain joins TRBV4-1 and TRBJ1-2; 7 bases agree with TRBD1. The CDR3 is 15 residues long. V dropped 1 base and J dropped 0; count of bases not matched to a gene: 2. Germline CDR1 is MGHRA and CDR2 is YSYEKL. CDR3 sequence: CASSQGGTANYGYTF. CDR3 nucleotides: TGCGCCAGCAGCCAAGGCGGGACAGCTAACTATGGCTACACCTTC.

This chain uses TRBV5-1 with TRBJ1-5; D gene unclear. Germline lookup yields CDR1 SGHRS and CDR2 YFSETQ. The CDR3 has 14 residues. Trimming stripped 4 bases from V and 1 base from J, with 9 bases between. The CDR3 DNA reads TGCGCCAGCAGCCCCGGGGAGAGCAATCAGCCCCAGCATTTT. It yields the protein CASSPGESNQPQHF. The full variable domain, completed using reference TRBV5-1 and TRBJ1-5, is KAGVTQTPRYLIKTRGQQVTLSCSPISGHRSVSWYQQTPGQGLQFLFEYFSETQRNKGNFPGRFSGRQFSNSRSEMNVSTLELGDSALYLCASSPGESNQPQHFGDGTRLSIL.

This chain joins TRBV4-2 and TRBJ2-7; 7 positions agree with TRBD1. The CDR3 runs to 13 residues. V shed 8 bases and J 3 bases; nucleotides not matched to a gene: 7. Germline-derived CDR1 and CDR2 are LGHNA and YNFKEQ. DNA of the CDR3: TGTGCCAGCGGTCCGGGACAGATCTACGAGCAGTACTTC. This sequence encodes CASGPGQIYEQYF.

The chain couples TRBV7-8 to TRBJ1-1; 8 bases agree with TRBD1. The J segment lost 1 base and the V segment lost 7 bases, leaving 5 bases of the junction unmatched. CDR1 SGHVS and CDR2 FQNEAQ come from the germline V gene. CDR3 length: 14 residues. CDR3 in amino acids: CASTWGQANTEAFF. The DNA of the CDR3 is TGTGCCAGCACTTGGGGACAGGCGAACACTGAAGCTTTCTTT. The full variable domain, in which reference TRBV7-8 and TRBJ1-1 provide the parts outside the CDR3, is GAGVSQSPRYKVAKRGQDVALRCDPISGHVSLFWYQQALGQGPEFLTYFQNEAQLDKSGLPSDRFFAERPEGSVSTLKIQRTQQEDSAVYLCASTWGQANTEAFFGQGTRLTVV.

The table lists this clone with a count of one. The CDR3 is CASSLAMQAVTDTQYF. For the CDR3, the DNA is TGCGCCAGCAGCTTGGCTATGCAGGCTGTCACAGATACGCAGTATTTT. The chain employs TRBV5-1 and TRBJ2-3; no clear D gene. Trimming removed 0 bases from V and 2 bases from J, with 13 bases in between. This CDR3 has 16 amino acids. Germline V lookup: CDR1 SGHRS, CDR2 YFSETQ.

A few counts support this clone. This rearrangement joins TRBV6-5 to TRBJ2-1, with TRBD2 identical over 9 bases. The trim removed 0 bases at V and 7 bases at J, leaving 7 bases unmatched. Germline CDR1 and CDR2: MNHEY and SVGAGI. The CDR3 has 16 amino acids. Here the CDR3 DNA reads TGTGCCAGCAGTTACTCGGGCGGGGGGGCCAGGAATGAGCAGTTCTTC. It translates to CASSYSGGGARNEQFF.

V and J are TRBV5-1 and TRBJ1-1; 10 bases agree with TRBD1. With V trimmed by 6 bases and J by 4 bases, 6 bases remained unmatched. The CDR3 is made up of 14 amino acids. Per germline, CDR1 SGHRS and CDR2 YFSETQ. CDR3 nucleotide sequence: TGCGCCAGCAAGGTTGGACAGGGGGTCACTGAAGCTTTCTTT. This gives the protein CASKVGQGVTEAFF.